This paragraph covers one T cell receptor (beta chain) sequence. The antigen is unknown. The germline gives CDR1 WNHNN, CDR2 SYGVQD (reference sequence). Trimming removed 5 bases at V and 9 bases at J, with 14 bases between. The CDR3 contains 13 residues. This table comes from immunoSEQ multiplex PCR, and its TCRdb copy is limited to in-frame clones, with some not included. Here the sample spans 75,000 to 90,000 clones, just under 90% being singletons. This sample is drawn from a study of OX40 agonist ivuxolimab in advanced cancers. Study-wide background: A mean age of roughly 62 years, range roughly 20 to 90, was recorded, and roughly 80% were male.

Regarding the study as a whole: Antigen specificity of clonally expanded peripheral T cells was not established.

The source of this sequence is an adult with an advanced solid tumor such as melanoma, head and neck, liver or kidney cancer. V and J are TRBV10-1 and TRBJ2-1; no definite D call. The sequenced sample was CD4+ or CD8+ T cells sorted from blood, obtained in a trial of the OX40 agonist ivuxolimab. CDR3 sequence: CASSPPPPGEQFF. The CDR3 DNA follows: TGCGCCAGCAGTCCGCCGCCCCCGGGTGAGCAGTTCTTC.